What follows are 11 T cell receptor beta chains derived from one specimen sequenced in a study of blood T cell repertoires in COVID-19. Method: immunoSEQ multiplex PCR; TCRdb's copy keeps in-frame clones and lacks some. Among 100,000 to 130,000 clones listed, roughly 88% were seen once. Sequencing was performed on peripheral blood. These receptor sequences come from a man in his fifties with active or convalescent COVID-19.

The chain's CDR3 is CASSPGGNYGYTF. In DNA form, the CDR3 reads TGCGCCAGCAGCCCCGGAGGCAACTATGGCTACACCTTC. The V gene is TRBV4-3, the J gene TRBJ1-2, with D hard to call. V was shortened by 4 bases and J by 2 bases, with 8 bases between the two germline ends. The CDR3 is made up of 13 amino acids. In germline, CDR1 is LGHNA, CDR2 YSLEER.

The chain links TRBV6-6 to TRBJ1-5, with D possibly being TRBD1 (6 bases). CDR1 and CDR2 (germline): MNHNY, SVGAGI (reference sequence). CDR3 length equals 13 residues. V lost 9 bases to trimming and J lost 5 bases, with 14 bases between them. The CDR3 coding sequence is TGTGCCAGTACCAGGGGCGACGATCAGCCCCAGCATTTT. It codes for CASTRGDDQPQHF.

This chain uses TRBV5-1 with TRBJ2-3, with 8 nucleotides matching TRBD1. Germline loops: CDR1 SGHRS, CDR2 YFSETQ. J was trimmed by 3 bases and V by 0 bases; bases with no gene match: 3. This CDR3 spans 15 amino acids. The CDR3 here is CASSLGRGLTDTQYF. CDR3 bases: TGCGCCAGCAGCTTGGGCAGGGGGCTGACAGATACGCAGTATTTT.

This clone was recorded only once. The chain carries TRBV2 and TRBJ1-3; tentative D call: TRBD1 (6 bases). CDR1 and CDR2 from the germline V gene are SNHLY and FYNNEI. This CDR3 has 13 residues. V was clipped by 6 bases and J by 6 bases, with 12 bases between them. CDR3 in DNA: TGTGCCAGCAGGGACAGTGCGGCAAACACCATATATTTT. Protein product: CASRDSAANTIYF.

The chain couples TRBV7-9 to TRBJ2-1; 9 nucleotides align to TRBD2. Germline lookup yields CDR1 SEHNR and CDR2 FQNEAQ (reference sequence). The CDR3 runs 14 residues. Trimming took 10 bases from V and 3 from J; bases not matched to a gene: 7. The DNA of the CDR3 is TGTGCCATCCGAGGGCGGGAGGGCTACAATGAGCAGTTCTTC. Its protein product is CAIRGREGYNEQFF. Combining the CDR3 with reference TRBV7-9 and TRBJ2-1 gives the whole variable domain DTGVSQNPRHKITKRGQNVTFRCDPISEHNRLYWYRQTLGQGPEFLTYFQNEAQLEKSRLLSDRFSAERPKGSFSTLEIQRTEQGDSAMYLCAIRGREGYNEQFFGPGTRLTVL.

This sequence joins TRBV28 and TRBJ1-4, with D unresolved. The CDR3 runs to 11 residues. Germline values: CDR1 MDHEN, CDR2 SYDVKM. V lost 6 bases, J lost 3 bases, and 2 bases lay in between. CDR3 sequence: CASSANEKLFF. CDR3 nucleotides: TGTGCCAGCAGCGCTAATGAAAAACTGTTTTTT.

The chain combines TRBV6-5 with TRBJ2-3; D might be TRBD2 (6 bases). The length of the CDR3 is 15 residues. V shed 2 bases and J shed 0 bases, with 9 bases lying between them. CDR1 is MNHEY, CDR2 SVGAGI, per germline. CDR3 sequence: CASSYGGTSTDTQYF. CDR3 coding DNA: TGTGCCAGCAGTTACGGCGGGACTAGCACAGATACGCAGTATTTT.

V is TRBV10-3 and J is TRBJ1-6; no definite D call. This CDR3 contains 12 residues. V shed 1 base and J shed 7 bases, with 2 bases lying between them. Germline-derived CDR1 and CDR2 are ENHRY and SYGVKD. The chain's CDR3 is CAISELNSPLHF. CDR3 nucleotides: TGTGCCATCAGTGAGTTAAATTCACCCCTCCACTTT.

The rearrangement joins TRBV7-8 to TRBJ1-1; D gene ambiguous. From germline, CDR1 is SGHVS and CDR2 FQNEAQ. The V end was cut by 1 base, the J end by 0 bases, with 12 bases between. This CDR3 is built from 16 residues. The CDR3 region is CASSLGSNTMNTEAFF. The DNA of the CDR3 is TGTGCCAGCAGCTTAGGGTCAAATACAATGAACACTGAAGCTTTCTTT.

This chain connects TRBV25-1 to TRBJ1-1, with 8 bases identical to TRBD1. Looked up from germline, CDR1 is MGHDK and CDR2 is SYGVNS. With V trimmed by 7 bases and J by 1 base, 5 bases remained unmatched. This CDR3 comprises 14 residues. CDR3 in DNA: TGTGCCAGCACCAGGACAGGGAGGAACACTGAAGCTTTCTTT. This gives the protein CASTRTGRNTEAFF.

The V gene is TRBV19, the J gene TRBJ2-5, with 8 positions matching TRBD1. Trimming cost V 6 bases and J 4 bases; bases outside gene matches: 1. The CDR3 is 12 amino acids. The germline gives CDR1 LNHDA, CDR2 SQIVND (reference sequence). DNA for the CDR3: TGTGCCAGTAGACAGGGGGGAGAGACCCAGTACTTC. Translated, it gives CASRQGGETQYF. Based on the CDR3 plus reference TRBV19 and TRBJ2-5, the full variable domain is DGGITQSPKYLFRKEGQNVTLSCEQNLNHDAMYWYRQDPGQGLRLIYYSQIVNDFQKGDIAEGYSVSREKKESFPLTVTSAQKNPTAFYLCASRQGGETQYFGPGTRLLVL.